Below, 32 T cell receptor beta chains from the same sample are listed, as sequenced in a study of shared clonotypes between healthy human individuals. Only in-frame clones appear in the TCRdb table, and some are missing; sequencing was by immunoSEQ multiplex PCR. The repertoire holds about 690,000 clones, with about 92% as singletons. Sequences were obtained from memory CD8+ T cells from PBMCs. Subset: CD45RO+ cells pooled with CCR7-negative TemRA cells. The receptors were sampled from a man in his late teens or twenties in good health. Some clones in this sample may be carry-over from other donors' samples.

The rearrangement uses TRBV7-8 and TRBJ2-7; D gene ambiguous. Trimming cost V 11 bases and J 0 bases, with 17 bases left between them. The V gene's germline CDR1 is SGHVS and CDR2 FQNEAQ. The length of the CDR3 is 14 residues. CDR3 protein: CACLVRASSYEQYF. CDR3 DNA: TGTGCCTGCCTCGTTCGGGCTAGCTCCTACGAGCAGTACTTC.

CDR3 sequence reads: CASSFLAGGGDTQYF. The CDR3 DNA follows: TGTGCCAGCAGCTTCTTAGCGGGTGGGGGGGATACGCAGTATTTT. V and J are TRBV7-2 and TRBJ2-3; 7 bases line up with TRBD2. V trimming: 3 bases; J trimming: 6 bases; junction bases outside the gene matches: 9. Germline-derived CDR1 and CDR2 are SGHTA and FQGNSA. This CDR3 is built from 15 residues.

This clone was observed a single time. The chain combines TRBV7-9 with TRBJ1-1; D call uncertain. The CDR3 sequence is 13 residues long. The V gene's germline CDR1 is SEHNR and CDR2 FQNEAQ (reference sequence). The V end lost 2 bases, the J end lost 6 bases, and 10 bases lay between the germline ends. DNA of the CDR3: TGTGCCAGCAGCTTATTCTCGGAACCTGAAGCTTTCTTT. Amino acid sequence: CASSLFSEPEAFF. Combining the CDR3 with reference TRBV7-9 and TRBJ1-1 gives the whole variable domain DTGVSQNPRHKITKRGQNVTFRCDPISEHNRLYWYRQTLGQGPEFLTYFQNEAQLEKSRLLSDRFSAERPKGSFSTLEIQRTEQGDSAMYLCASSLFSEPEAFFGQGTRLTVV.

The rearrangement uses TRBV27 and TRBJ1-2, with unresolved D. Per the germline V gene, CDR1 is MNHEY and CDR2 is SMNVEV (reference sequence). There are 16 residues in the CDR3. Between the trimmed V and J ends, which lost 4 bases and 4 bases, there was a span of 19 bases. DNA for the CDR3: TGTGCCAGCAGTTCACTGGGAACTGGGTTGGGCTATGGCTACACCTTC. Protein sequence: CASSSLGTGLGYGYTF.

V gene TRBV6-5 combines with J gene TRBJ1-2; 7 positions agree with TRBD1. In germline, CDR1 is MNHEY, CDR2 SVGAGI. Trimming cost V 5 bases and J 7 bases; bases outside gene matches: 7. This CDR3 region has 13 residues. The CDR3 bases are TGTGCCAGCAGTAAGGAGGGGGCAAGTGGCTACACCTTC. Protein: CASSKEGASGYTF.

This clone is a singleton in its sample. V is TRBV15 and J is TRBJ2-1; TRBD2 aligns across 12 bases. CDR1 and CDR2 (germline): LNHNV, YYDKDF (reference sequence). V shed 0 bases and J 1 base; nucleotides not matched to a gene: 16. The CDR3 length is 22 residues. The CDR3 DNA follows: TGTGCCACCAGCAGAGATAGGGGGGCTAGCGGGAGGGTTATGCTGTCCTACAATGAGCAGTTCTTC. It translates to CATSRDRGASGRVMLSYNEQFF.

This sequence joins TRBV28 and TRBJ2-1, with D possibly TRBD1 on 5 matching bases. V lost 5 bases to trimming and J lost 8 bases, with 13 bases between them. Germline assignment: CDR1 MDHEN and CDR2 SYDVKM. The CDR3 is made up of 13 amino acids. The CDR3, as DNA: TGTGCCAGCAGTCTTCAGGGTGGAGATGAGCAGTTCTTC. The encoded protein is CASSLQGGDEQFF.

The chain combines TRBV9 with TRBJ2-7, with D perhaps matching TRBD1 (6 bases). CDR3 length: 14 residues. Trimming took 0 bases from V and 3 from J, leaving 10 bases between them. Germline V gives CDR1 SGDLS, CDR2 YYNGEE. The CDR3 region has the DNA TGTGCCAGCAGCGTAGCAGGGGCCTACTACGAGCAGTACTTC. It yields the protein CASSVAGAYYEQYF.

This clone has a single count. This chain uses TRBV15 with TRBJ2-6, with a possible D match to TRBD1 (6 bases). This CDR3 comprises 17 residues. The germline gives CDR1 LNHNV, CDR2 YYDKDF (reference sequence). Trimming cost V 1 base and J 2 bases, with 12 bases left between them. The CDR3 loop reads CATSRVSPGAGANVLTF. DNA of the CDR3: TGTGCCACCAGCAGAGTCAGCCCAGGGGCTGGGGCCAACGTCCTGACTTTC.

This chain uses TRBV4-2 with TRBJ2-1; D assignment may be TRBD1 or TRBD2 (5 bases each). Germline assignment: CDR1 LGHNA and CDR2 YNFKEQ. The CDR3 is made up of 15 amino acids. Trimming removed 0 bases from V and 2 bases from J, with 8 bases in between. CDR3 amino acids: CASSQDRGAYNEQFF. CDR3 nucleotides: TGTGCCAGCAGCCAAGATAGAGGGGCCTACAATGAGCAGTTCTTC.

This clone was recorded only once. Here the CDR3 reads CASSTRAETGGWYGYTF. Written as DNA, the CDR3 is TGTGCCAGCTCAACCCGGGCCGAGACCGGTGGTTGGTATGGCTACACCTTC. The genes are TRBV18 and TRBJ1-2; no clear D. The ends were cut back, 5 bases at V and 5 bases at J, with 24 bases in the middle. The CDR3 spans 17 residues. CDR1 and CDR2 (germline): KGHSH, LQKENI.

The chain couples TRBV11-3 to TRBJ2-2, with unresolved D. Germline values: CDR1 SGHNT, CDR2 YENEEA. V was clipped by 0 bases and J by 0 bases, with 8 bases between them. This CDR3 spans 16 amino acids. The CDR3 spells CASSLEKLANTGELFF. In DNA form, the CDR3 reads TGTGCCAGCAGCTTAGAGAAGCTGGCGAACACCGGGGAGCTGTTTTTT. Variable domain in full (rest from reference TRBV11-3 and TRBJ2-2): EAGVVQSPRYKIIEKKQPVAFWCNPISGHNTLYWYLQNLGQGPELLIRYENEEAVDDSQLPKDRFSAERLKGVDSTLKIQPAELGDSAVYLCASSLEKLANTGELFFGEGSRLTVL.

This clone has at least ten counts. The chain couples TRBV16 to TRBJ1-5, with no clear D. V was pared by 3 bases and J by 2 bases, with 11 bases between. The CDR3 is made up of 15 amino acids. Germline loops: CDR1 KGHSY, CDR2 FQNENV. The CDR3 DNA reads TGTGCCAGCAGCCACGGGTGGGAGGGCAATCAGCCCCAGCATTTT. It specifies CASSHGWEGNQPQHF.

This chain links TRBV6-6 with TRBJ2-3; D possibly corresponds to TRBD1 (6 bases). The CDR3 totals 14 residues. Per the germline V gene, CDR1 is MNHNY and CDR2 is SVGAGI (reference sequence). V was cut by 2 bases and J by 4 bases, with 10 bases left in between. CDR3 coding DNA: TGTGCCAGCAGTTACGCAGGGGAGTCAGATACGCAGTATTTT. It encodes CASSYAGESDTQYF.

Remarks on this clone: Within the sample, other DNA sequences also encode this same CDR3. The gene calls are TRBV5-1 and TRBJ1-1; D remains ambiguous. The germline V gene encodes CDR1 SGHRS and CDR2 YFSETQ. The ends were cut back, 0 bases at V and 1 base at J, with 4 bases in the middle. The CDR3 consists of 13 residues. The DNA of the CDR3 is TGCGCCAGCAGCTTGGGCGGGAACACTGAAGCTTTCTTT. Translating it yields CASSLGGNTEAFF.

The rearrangement uses TRBV10-2 and TRBJ2-7; 8 nucleotides match TRBD1. The CDR3 spans 13 residues. Losses at the gene ends were 11 bases for V and 2 bases for J; bases not matched to a gene: 8. Germline-derived CDR1 and CDR2 are WSHSY and SAAADI. The CDR3 here is CAVHDRGAYEQYF. The CDR3 DNA is TGCGCCGTCCATGACAGGGGAGCCTACGAGCAGTACTTC.

The J gene is TRBJ1-2, the V gene TRBV29-1; D uncertain. The V end was cut by 4 bases, the J end by 3 bases, with 9 bases between. Germline CDR1 is SQVTM and CDR2 is ANQGSEA. The CDR3 sequence is 12 residues long. The CDR3 region is CSVGGPDYGYTF. As DNA, the CDR3 is TGCAGCGTTGGAGGGCCCGACTATGGCTACACCTTC.

The genes are TRBV13 and TRBJ2-1, with TRBD2 matching 8 bases. CDR1 and CDR2 from the germline V gene are PRHDT and FYEKMQ (reference sequence). Trimming took 3 bases from V and 5 from J; bases not matched to a gene: 3. There are 14 residues in the CDR3. The CDR3 DNA reads as TGTGCCAGCAGCTTGGGACTAGGTGACAATGAGCAGTTCTTC. This gives the protein CASSLGLGDNEQFF.

The V gene is TRBV10-2, the J gene TRBJ1-4, with a weak D call TRBD1 (5 bases). This CDR3 spans 15 amino acids. Trimming stripped 3 bases from V and 6 bases from J, with 14 bases between. The germline gives CDR1 WSHSY, CDR2 SAAADI. DNA of the CDR3: TGCGCCAGCAGTGACGATCACCTGGGGGATGAAAAACTGTTTTTT. Translating it yields CASSDDHLGDEKLFF.

V usage is TRBV28 and J usage is TRBJ2-5; possible D gene TRBD2, 6 bases. The V gene lost 2 bases and the J gene lost 0 bases, with 19 bases spanning the gap. The CDR3 loop spans 18 amino acids. Germline assignment: CDR1 MDHEN and CDR2 SYDVKM. As DNA, the CDR3 is TGTGCCAGCAGTTTAGGTCAGCAAGCTCTAGCGAACCAAGAGACCCAGTACTTC. This encodes CASSLGQQALANQETQYF.

The CDR3 loop reads CARSPLECRLRIYGYTF. CDR3 sequence (DNA): TGTGCCAGAAGCCCCCTAGAGTGCAGGCTTCGGATCTATGGCTACACCTTC. The chain employs TRBV5-3 and TRBJ1-2; the D is unclear. TRBV5-3 is designated an ORF whose function remains uncertain. The CDR3 covers 17 residues. Trimming shortened V by 4 bases and J by 4 bases, and 23 bases separated the two germline ends.

V usage is TRBV11-2 and J usage is TRBJ2-5, with D possibly being TRBD1 (6 bases). The germline V gene encodes CDR1 SGHAT and CDR2 FQNNGV. V was clipped by 1 base and J by 5 bases, with 11 bases between them. There are 14 residues in the CDR3. The CDR3, as DNA: TGTGCCAGCAGCTTAGCAGGAGACAGGGAGACCCAGTACTTC. This translates into CASSLAGDRETQYF.

The rearrangement uses TRBV4-2 and TRBJ2-3; the match to TRBD2 covers 8 bases. Per germline, CDR1 LGHNA and CDR2 YNFKEQ. J gave up 1 base and V 0 bases, and 3 bases lay outside the gene matches. The CDR3 runs 16 residues. The CDR3 DNA is TGTGCCAGCAGCCAAGAGGGGCGGGAGGGCACAGATACGCAGTATTTT. This codes for CASSQEGREGTDTQYF.

J is TRBJ1-1 and V is TRBV9; D possibly corresponds to TRBD1 (5 bases). From germline, CDR1 is SGDLS and CDR2 YYNGEE. Trimming removed 0 bases from V and 0 bases from J, with 6 bases in between. CDR3 length equals 14 residues. CDR3 sequence: CASSVGTLNTEAFF. The CDR3, as DNA: TGTGCCAGCAGCGTAGGGACACTGAACACTGAAGCTTTCTTT.

The rearrangement joins TRBV14 to TRBJ2-7; a possible D gene is TRBD2 (6 bases). V shed 1 base and J shed 6 bases, with 10 bases lying between them. Germline assignment: CDR1 SGHDN and CDR2 FVKESK. The CDR3 consists of 13 residues. Here the CDR3 reads CASSQGGGTEQYF. The CDR3 DNA reads TGTGCCAGCAGCCAAGGAGGAGGGACCGAGCAGTACTTC.

The chain combines TRBV15 with TRBJ2-3; the D call may be TRBD1 or TRBD2 (6 bases each). CDR1 and CDR2 from the germline V gene are LNHNV and YYDKDF (reference sequence). The CDR3 covers 16 residues. With 4 bases removed from V and 0 bases from J, the gap between germline ends came to 14 bases. DNA for the CDR3: TGTGCCACCAGCACAAGGGGGGACCCTAGCACAGATACGCAGTATTTT. Protein: CATSTRGDPSTDTQYF.

This chain links TRBV19 with TRBJ1-5, with D uncertain. Trimming cost V 0 bases and J 7 bases, with 16 bases left between them. Germline loops: CDR1 LNHDA, CDR2 SQIVND (reference sequence). The CDR3 consists of 16 residues. CDR3 loop: CASSIDHPRRRQPQHF. CDR3 DNA: TGTGCCAGTAGTATAGATCATCCGAGGCGCCGGCAGCCCCAGCATTTT.

The chain is built from TRBV5-8 and TRBJ1-1; D remains ambiguous. Germline CDR1 reads SGHTS; CDR2 reads YDEGEE. The CDR3 is made up of 12 amino acids. V lost 2 bases and J 7 bases, leaving 9 bases between the germline ends. CDR3 coding DNA: TGTGCCAGCAGCTTTGGTTTTGTTGAAGCTTTCTTT. Its protein product is CASSFGFVEAFF.

The chain links TRBV4-1 to TRBJ1-1; D possibly corresponds to TRBD1 (5 bases). The V gene lost 1 base and the J gene lost 3 bases, with 15 bases spanning the gap. Germline V gene sequence: CDR1 MGHRA, CDR2 YSYEKL. The CDR3 is 16 amino acids. The CDR3 region is CASSQAGGLLDTEAFF. The CDR3 coding sequence is TGCGCCAGCAGCCAAGCGGGGGGGTTGTTGGACACTGAAGCTTTCTTT.

V usage is TRBV29-1 and J usage is TRBJ2-1; 13 bases fit TRBD2. Germline CDR1 and CDR2: SQVTM and ANQGSEA. J gave up 9 bases and V 7 bases, and 12 bases lay outside the gene matches. The CDR3 runs to 15 residues. The CDR3 sequence: CSASPGTSGTGEQFF. The CDR3 nucleotides read TGCAGCGCTTCCCCCGGGACTAGCGGGACTGGTGAGCAGTTCTTC.

The chain uses TRBV21-1 and TRBJ1-5; the D call TRBD1 from the table was never checked on the DNA. TRBV21-1 is a recognized pseudogene. The CDR3 covers 16 residues. CDR3: CASSKEVQMYNQPQHF. The CDR3 nucleotides are TGTGCCAGCAGCAAAGAAGTTCAGATGTACAATCAGCCCCAGCATTTT.

The chain uses TRBV7-3 and TRBJ1-3, with a possible D match to TRBD1 (5 bases). The CDR3 has 14 residues. The V gene's germline CDR1 is SGHTA and CDR2 FQGTGA. The V end was cut by 9 bases, the J end by 1 base, with 13 bases between. The CDR3 here is CARGPLGSGNTIYF. In DNA form, the CDR3 reads TGTGCCAGGGGGCCTTTGGGGTCTGGAAACACCATATATTTT.